This T cell receptor beta chain was found in a study of PD-1 blockade in classical Hodgkin lymphoma (dated by TCRdb to 2020 to 2022). Looking at the study overall: Nivolumab dosing was 3 mg/kg intravenously every 2 weeks, continuing until either disease progression or unacceptable toxicity. The study used CyTOF and TCR beta sequencing to define a peripheral blood immune signature of response to PD-1 blockade in classical Hodgkin lymphoma.

The investigation overall reported the following: Patients starting nivolumab less than 1 year after ASCT had lower diversity and were excluded from later analyses to avoid confounding by immune reconstitution. Baseline TCR diversity was reported as lower in newly diagnosed patients than in healthy donors, and lower still in relapsed/refractory patients. Only a single clinical trial cohort was studied, and what caused the repertoire differences, possibly disease activity or prior therapy, remained undefined. Trial patients achieving complete response had baseline diversity similar to newly diagnosed patients, whereas partial responders and progressors had significantly lower diversity. CD4+ but not CD8+ TCR diversity rose significantly by C4D1 (p=0.0027 vs p=0.16), most apparent in complete responders (p=0.02).

Notes on this clone: What this receptor recognizes is not known. Base qualities are not provided; no much larger clone lies one nucleotide away.

The Qiagen DNeasy kit was used to extract genomic DNA both from unsorted PBMCs and from the negatively selected CD4+ and CD8+ fractions. Amplification of TCR beta CDR3 regions was done by immunoSEQ multiplex PCR with primers that anneal to V and J segments. A synthetic immune receptor repertoire was used to minimize amplification bias, and remaining bias was computationally removed after sequencing. The source study handled its data this way. Custom Python scripts were used to quantify repertoire diversity as the Shannon entropy index. Unsorted, CD4+ and CD8+ repertoires were analyzed separately, except in combined analyses where CD4+ and CD8+ sequences were merged in silico. A clone was considered expanded if an increase in frequency of at least 2-fold after treatment relative to C1D1 was found, and a pseudocount of 0.5 was applied to clones undetected at baseline. Clones with 0 or 1 copy at C1D1 were classified as singleton clones, and clones with 2 or more copies were classified as non-singleton clones. Clones expanded in unsorted samples were labelled as CD4+, CD8+ or unknown by matching protein sequences in sorted samples from the same patient. Diversity changes from C1D1 to C4D1 were tested in paired samples using Wilcoxon tests. TCRdb obtained this table from immuneACCESS and retained in-frame rearrangements with V and J assigned. These tables miss some clones; where compared with another copy, unresolved V genes account for less than half of the shortfall, and the remainder is unexplained. That table supplies the V and J calls and clone size; D and trimming were determined from the DNA. The sample table lists tens of thousands of clones, 75% to 90% of them with a count of one. The top ten clonotypes cover over 14% of the sample.

Trimming leaves V shorter by 4 bases and J shorter by 7 bases, with the junction holding 4 bases beyond the gene matches. Including the terminal cysteine and phenylalanine, the CDR3 comprises 14 residues. Only the CDR3 part of the read is kept: 42 bases, read in frame from the first base. The germline V gene supplies CDR1 LGHNT and CDR2 FRNRAP. Taken with the paper, the label for time point translates to: cycle 1 day 1 (C1D1), immediately before nivolumab initiation. Every trial patient had relapsed following autologous stem cell transplantation, and prior brentuximab vedotin exposure was what differed among cohorts A, B and C. A total of 50 to 70 patients with relapsed/refractory classical Hodgkin lymphoma made up the trial cohort, and each patient's best overall response was complete response, partial response or progressive disease. Trial patients were treated with single-agent nivolumab in the multi-cohort phase II CheckMate 205 trial. An independent review committee assessed best overall response using the 2007 International Working Group response criteria. Trial PBMCs were collected immediately before nivolumab initiation (C1D1) and during therapy at cycle 2 day 1 and cycle 4 day 1. Peripheral blood was collected in 8 mL Vacutainer Cell Preparation Tubes, from which PBMCs were isolated by centrifugation and then cryopreserved.

The sample was peripheral blood mononuclear cells (PBMCs), taken at baseline. The rearrangement combines TRBV12-5 with TRBJ1-4; TRBD1 matches 9 bases in the middle. This receptor was obtained from a human donor with classical Hodgkin lymphoma. The CDR3 amino acid sequence is: CASGSGTGSEKLFF. The nucleotides are TGTGCTAGTGGTTCGGGGACAGGGTCTGAAAAACTGTTTTTT. With the rest looked up from the reference TRBV12-5 and TRBJ1-4 genes rather than sequenced, the full variable domain is DARVTQTPRHKVTEMGQEVTMRCQPILGHNTVFWYRQTMMQGLELLAYFRNRAPLDDSGMPKDRFSAEMPDATLATLKIQPSEPRDSAVYFCASGSGTGSEKLFFGSGTQLSVL.